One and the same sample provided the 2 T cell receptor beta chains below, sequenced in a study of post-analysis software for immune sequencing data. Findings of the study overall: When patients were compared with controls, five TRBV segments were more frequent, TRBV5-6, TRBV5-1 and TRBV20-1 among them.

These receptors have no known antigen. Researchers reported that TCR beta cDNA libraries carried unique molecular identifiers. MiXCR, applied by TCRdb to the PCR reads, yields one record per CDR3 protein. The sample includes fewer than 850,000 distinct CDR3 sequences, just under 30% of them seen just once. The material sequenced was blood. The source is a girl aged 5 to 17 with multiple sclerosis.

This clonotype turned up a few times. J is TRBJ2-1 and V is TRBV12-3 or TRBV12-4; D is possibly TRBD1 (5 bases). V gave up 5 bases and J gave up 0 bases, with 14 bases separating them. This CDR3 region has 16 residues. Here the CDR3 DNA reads TGTGCCAGCAGTACCCAACTGGGGCTCTCCTACAATGAGCAGTTCTTC. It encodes CASSTQLGLSYNEQFF.

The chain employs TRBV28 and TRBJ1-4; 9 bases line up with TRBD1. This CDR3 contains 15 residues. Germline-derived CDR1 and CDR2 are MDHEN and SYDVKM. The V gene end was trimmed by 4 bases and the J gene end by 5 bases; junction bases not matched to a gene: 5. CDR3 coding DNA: TGTGCCAGCAGTTCCCGGACAGGGGCGAATGAAAAACTGTTTTTT. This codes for CASSSRTGANEKLFF.